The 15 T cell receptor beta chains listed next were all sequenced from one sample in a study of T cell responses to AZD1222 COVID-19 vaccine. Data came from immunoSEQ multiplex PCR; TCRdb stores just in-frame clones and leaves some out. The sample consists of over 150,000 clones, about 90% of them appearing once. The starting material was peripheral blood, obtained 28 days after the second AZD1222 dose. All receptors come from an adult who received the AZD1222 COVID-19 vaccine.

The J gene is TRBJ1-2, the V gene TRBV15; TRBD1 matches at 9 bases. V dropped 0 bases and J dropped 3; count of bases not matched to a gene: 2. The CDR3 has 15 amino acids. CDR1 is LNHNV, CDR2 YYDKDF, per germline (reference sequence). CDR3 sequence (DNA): TGTGCCACCAGCAGAGATAGGGACAGGGACTATGGCTACACCTTC. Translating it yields CATSRDRDRDYGYTF.

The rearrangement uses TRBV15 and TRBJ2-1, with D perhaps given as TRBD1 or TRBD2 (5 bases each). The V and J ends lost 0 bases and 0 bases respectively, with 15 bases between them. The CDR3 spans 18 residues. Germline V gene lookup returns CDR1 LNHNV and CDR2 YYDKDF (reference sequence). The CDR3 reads CATSRERGGGSSYNEQFF. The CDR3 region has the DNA TGTGCCACCAGCAGAGAGAGGGGTGGCGGCAGCTCCTACAATGAGCAGTTCTTC.

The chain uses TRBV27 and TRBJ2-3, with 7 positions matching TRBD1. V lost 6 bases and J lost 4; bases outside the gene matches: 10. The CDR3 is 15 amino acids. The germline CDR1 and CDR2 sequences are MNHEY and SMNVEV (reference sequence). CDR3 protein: CASSLGTAGSDTQYF. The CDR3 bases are TGTGCCAGCAGCCTAGGGACAGCTGGCTCAGATACGCAGTATTTT.

This CDR3 reads CASSYSWGQQGNGYTF. DNA for the CDR3: TGTGCCAGCAGTTACTCCTGGGGACAGCAAGGGAATGGCTACACCTTC. This chain links TRBV6-5 with TRBJ1-2, with TRBD1 matching over 7 bases. The CDR3 is 16 residues long. The junction had 10 bases not matched to a gene; V was cut back by 0 bases and J by 6 bases. CDR1 MNHEY and CDR2 SVGAGI come from the germline V gene.

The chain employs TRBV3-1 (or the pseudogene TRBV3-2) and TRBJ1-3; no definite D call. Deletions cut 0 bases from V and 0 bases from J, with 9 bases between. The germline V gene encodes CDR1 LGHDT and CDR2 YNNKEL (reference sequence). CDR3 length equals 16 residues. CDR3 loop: CASSQDRTVSGNTIYF. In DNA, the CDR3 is TGTGCCAGCAGCCAAGATCGGACGGTCTCTGGAAACACCATATATTTT.

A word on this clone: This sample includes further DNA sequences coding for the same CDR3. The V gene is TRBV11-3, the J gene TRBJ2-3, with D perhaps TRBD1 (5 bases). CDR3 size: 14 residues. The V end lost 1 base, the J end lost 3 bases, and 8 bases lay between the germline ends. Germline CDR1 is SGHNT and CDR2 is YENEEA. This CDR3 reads CASSLGGRTDTQYF. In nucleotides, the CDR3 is TGTGCCAGCAGCTTAGGGGGCCGGACAGATACGCAGTATTTT.

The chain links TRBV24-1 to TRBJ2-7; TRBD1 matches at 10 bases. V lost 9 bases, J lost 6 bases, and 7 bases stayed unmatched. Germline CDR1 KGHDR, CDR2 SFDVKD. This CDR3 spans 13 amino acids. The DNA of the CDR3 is TGTGCCACCCGAAGAAGGACAGGGGGCGAGCAGTACTTC. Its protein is CATRRRTGGEQYF.

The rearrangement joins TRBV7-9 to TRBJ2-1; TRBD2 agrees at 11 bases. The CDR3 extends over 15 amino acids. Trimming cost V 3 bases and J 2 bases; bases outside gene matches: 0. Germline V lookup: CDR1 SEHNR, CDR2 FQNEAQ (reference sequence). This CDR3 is CASSFSGGAYNEQFF. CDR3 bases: TGTGCCAGCAGCTTTAGCGGGGGGGCCTACAATGAGCAGTTCTTC.

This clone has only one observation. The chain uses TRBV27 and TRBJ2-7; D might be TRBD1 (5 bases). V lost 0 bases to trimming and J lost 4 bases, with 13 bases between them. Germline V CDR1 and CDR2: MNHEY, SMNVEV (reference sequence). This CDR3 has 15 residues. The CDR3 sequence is CASSLSGAGRYEQYF. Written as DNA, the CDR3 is TGTGCCAGCAGTTTATCGGGTGCAGGGCGGTACGAGCAGTACTTC.

This CDR3 is CASRAGTGLEANEKLFF. DNA of the CDR3: TGTGCCAGCCGCGCCGGGACAGGGCTCGAGGCTAATGAAAAACTGTTTTTT. V gene TRBV5-4 combines with J gene TRBJ1-4; TRBD1 matches at 9 bases. Trimming at V came to 7 bases and at J to 3 bases, leaving 13 bases not matched to a gene. Germline V gives CDR1 SGHNT, CDR2 YYREEE (reference sequence). This CDR3 spans 17 amino acids.

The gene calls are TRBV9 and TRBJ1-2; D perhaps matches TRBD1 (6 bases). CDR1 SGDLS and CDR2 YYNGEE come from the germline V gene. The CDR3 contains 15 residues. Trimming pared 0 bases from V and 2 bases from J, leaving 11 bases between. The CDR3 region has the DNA TGTGCCAGCAGCGTAGCGACGGACAGAAACTATGGCTACACCTTC. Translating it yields CASSVATDRNYGYTF.

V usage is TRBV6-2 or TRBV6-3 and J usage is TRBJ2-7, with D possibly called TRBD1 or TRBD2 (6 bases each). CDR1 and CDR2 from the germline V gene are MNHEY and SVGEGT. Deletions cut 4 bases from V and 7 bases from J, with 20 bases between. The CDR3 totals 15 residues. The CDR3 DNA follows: TGTGCCAGCAGTTCCGTCTCGACGGGGGCTTGGGAGCAGTACTTC. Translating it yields CASSSVSTGAWEQYF.

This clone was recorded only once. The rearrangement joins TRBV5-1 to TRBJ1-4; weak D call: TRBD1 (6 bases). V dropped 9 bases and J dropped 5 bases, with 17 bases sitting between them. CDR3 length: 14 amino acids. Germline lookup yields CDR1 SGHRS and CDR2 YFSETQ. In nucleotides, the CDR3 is TGCGCCACAAATGACGGGACACCAAATGAAAAACTGTTTTTT. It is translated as CATNDGTPNEKLFF.

The CDR3 region has the DNA TGTGCCAGTAGTATAGTCGGGGCGAGTACTGAAGCTTTCTTT. The encoded protein is CASSIVGASTEAFF. The V call is TRBV19, the J call TRBJ1-1, with a weak D call TRBD1 (5 bases). The CDR3 extends over 14 amino acids. V shed 1 base and J shed 5 bases, with 11 bases lying between them. Germline V CDR1 and CDR2: LNHDA, SQIVND (reference sequence). The full variable domain, rest sourced from reference TRBV19 and TRBJ1-1, is DGGITQSPKYLFRKEGQNVTLSCEQNLNHDAMYWYRQDPGQGLRLIYYSQIVNDFQKGDIAEGYSVSREKKESFPLTVTSAQKNPTAFYLCASSIVGASTEAFFGQGTRLTVV.

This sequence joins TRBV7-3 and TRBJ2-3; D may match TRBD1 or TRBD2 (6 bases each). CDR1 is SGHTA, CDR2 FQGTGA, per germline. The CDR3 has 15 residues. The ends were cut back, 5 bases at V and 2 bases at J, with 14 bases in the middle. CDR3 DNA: TGTGCCAGCAGCCAAGGAGGGGGGAACACAGATACGCAGTATTTT. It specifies CASSQGGGNTDTQYF.